This T cell receptor (beta chain) came from a study of blood T cell repertoires in COVID-19. Per germline, CDR1 LNHDA and CDR2 SQIVND (reference sequence). The CDR3 has 16 residues. With V trimmed by 5 bases and J by 1 base, 7 bases remained unmatched. Authors' methods: Reference gene primer amplification gave nucleated cell count estimates. The repertoire was sequenced with immunoSEQ multiplex PCR; TCRdb's copy has only in-frame clones and lacks some. V, J and clone size derive from that table, while D and trimming were established from the DNA sequence. The sample carries nearly 95,000 clones, roughly 84% recorded once.

Sequenced sample: peripheral blood. This TCR was sampled from a woman older than 75 with acute or convalescent COVID-19. The chain joins TRBV19 to TRBJ1-1; TRBD1 agrees at 10 bases. The CDR3 coding sequence is TGTGCCAGTAGTCTCGACAGGGGGCTAAGGAACACTGAAGCTTTCTTT. Residues: CASSLDRGLRNTEAFF.